These T cell receptor beta chains were read from a single sample in a study of PD-L1 blockade in urothelial cancer. Sequenced by immunoSEQ multiplex PCR; TCRdb stores in-frame clones only, minus some. The data show some 75,000 clones, 75% to 95% seen once. The specimen comprised PBMCs, sampled around atezolizumab (anti-PD-L1) treatment. The receptor source for this set is an elderly woman with urothelial cancer. CDR3s include the opening cysteine and the closing phenylalanine or tryptophan. The D gene is left open where the match is weak. Some rows have no size entry. The others give once, few or many, or a class for an expanded clone.

size: -
J: TRBJ2-2
V: TRBV28
D: TRBD1
DNA: TGTGCCAGCAGTTTGACAGGGCGGGACACCGGGGAGCTGTTTTTT
CDR3: CASSLTGRDTGELFF

size: -
J: TRBJ2-1
V: TRBV7-9
D: -
DNA: TGTGCCAGCAGCCCCACTACTGAGCAGTTCTTC
CDR3: CASSPTTEQFF

size: -
J: TRBJ1-5
V: TRBV27
D: -
DNA: TGTGCCAGCAGTTTAGCCGGGGGGTGGCCCCAGCATTTT
CDR3: CASSLAGGWPQHF

size: -
J: TRBJ2-7
V: TRBV7-8
D: -
DNA: TGTGCCAGCAGCTTAGGACACACAGCCTACGAGCAGTACTTC
CDR3: CASSLGHTAYEQYF

size: few
J: TRBJ1-5
V: TRBV19
D: TRBD1
DNA: TGTGCCAGTAGCGAACAGGGGCACAATCAGCCCCAGCATTTT
CDR3: CASSEQGHNQPQHF

size: few
J: TRBJ1-1
V: TRBV30
D: -
DNA: TGTGCCTGGAGCCCTCGACAGGACGCTTTCTTT
CDR3: CAWSPRQDAFF

size: -
J: TRBJ2-3
V: TRBV7-2
D: -
DNA: TGTGCCAGCAGCCCAAGCAACGCAGATACGCAGTATTTT
CDR3: CASSPSNADTQYF

size: -
J: TRBJ1-2
V: TRBV30
D: -
DNA: TGTGCCTGGGGTTTCCGGGGGGCGATCTATGGCTACACCTTC
CDR3: CAWGFRGAIYGYTF

size: -
J: TRBJ2-7
V: TRBV28
D: -
DNA: TGTGCCAGCAGCCTCTACGAGCAGTACTTC
CDR3: CASSLYEQYF

size: -
J: TRBJ2-7
V: TRBV12-5
D: TRBD2
DNA: TGTGCTAGTGCCCCGGCGGGAGGTTCAACCTACGAGCAGTACTTC
CDR3: CASAPAGGSTYEQYF

size: -
J: TRBJ2-1
V: TRBV7-3
D: TRBD2
DNA: TGTGCCAGCAGCCCAACTAGCGGAGACTACAATGAGCAGTTCTTC
CDR3: CASSPTSGDYNEQFF

size: -
J: TRBJ1-5
V: TRBV9
D: -
DNA: TGTGCCAGCAGCCCCTCACTGGGGGCCGGCCAGCCCCAGCATTTT
CDR3: CASSPSLGAGQPQHF

size: -
J: TRBJ1-2
V: TRBV25-1
D: -
DNA: TGTGCCAGCAGGGACTCCATGAGCTACACCTTC
CDR3: CASRDSMSYTF

size: -
J: TRBJ1-2
V: TRBV27
D: -
DNA: TGTGCCAGCAGGGGACTACCGGGGAATGGCTACACCTTC
CDR3: CASRGLPGNGYTF

size: -
J: TRBJ2-7
V: TRBV7-8
D: -
DNA: TGTGCCAGCAGCTTGCAGGGTTACGAGCAGTACTTC
CDR3: CASSLQGYEQYF

size: -
J: TRBJ2-7
V: TRBV7-2
D: -
DNA: TGTGCCAGCAGCCGGACAACTACGACCTACGAGCAGTACTTC
CDR3: CASSRTTTTYEQYF